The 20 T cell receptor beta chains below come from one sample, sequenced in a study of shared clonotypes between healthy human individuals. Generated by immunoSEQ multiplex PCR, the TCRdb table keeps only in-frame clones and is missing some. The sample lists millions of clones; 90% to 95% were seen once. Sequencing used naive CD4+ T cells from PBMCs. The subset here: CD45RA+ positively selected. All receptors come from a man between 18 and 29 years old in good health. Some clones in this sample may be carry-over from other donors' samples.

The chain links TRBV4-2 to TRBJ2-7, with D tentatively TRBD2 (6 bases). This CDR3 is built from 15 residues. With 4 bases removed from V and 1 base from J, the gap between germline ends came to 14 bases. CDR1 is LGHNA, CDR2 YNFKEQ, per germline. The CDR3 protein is CASSRGDGGSYEQYF. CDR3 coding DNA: TGTGCCAGCAGCCGGGGGGACGGAGGATCCTACGAGCAGTACTTC.

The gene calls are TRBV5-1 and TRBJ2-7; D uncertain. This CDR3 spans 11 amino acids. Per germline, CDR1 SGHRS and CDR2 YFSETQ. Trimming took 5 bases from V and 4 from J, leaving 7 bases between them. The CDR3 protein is CASSSRYEQYF. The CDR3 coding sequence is TGCGCCAGCAGTTCCCGGTACGAGCAGTACTTC.

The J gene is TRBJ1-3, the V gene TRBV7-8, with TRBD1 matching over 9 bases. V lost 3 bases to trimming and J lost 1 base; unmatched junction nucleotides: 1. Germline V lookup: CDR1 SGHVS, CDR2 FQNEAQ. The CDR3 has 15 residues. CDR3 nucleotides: TGTGCCAGCAGCTTCGGGACAGGGTCTGGAAACACCATATATTTT. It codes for CASSFGTGSGNTIYF.

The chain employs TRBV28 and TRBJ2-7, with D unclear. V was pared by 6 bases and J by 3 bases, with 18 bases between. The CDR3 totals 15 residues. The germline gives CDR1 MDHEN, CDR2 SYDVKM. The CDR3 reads CASSPGTRQYYEQYF. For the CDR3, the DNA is TGTGCCAGCAGCCCCGGAACTCGGCAGTACTACGAGCAGTACTTC.

CDR3 DNA: TGTGCCAGCAGGGGAGGAACTAGCGGGAACACCTACAATGAGCAGTTCTTC. This translates into CASRGGTSGNTYNEQFF. V and J are TRBV9 and TRBJ2-1; 10 positions agree with TRBD2. The germline V gene encodes CDR1 SGDLS and CDR2 YYNGEE. This CDR3 comprises 17 residues. V trimming: 5 bases; J trimming: 2 bases; junction bases outside the gene matches: 10.

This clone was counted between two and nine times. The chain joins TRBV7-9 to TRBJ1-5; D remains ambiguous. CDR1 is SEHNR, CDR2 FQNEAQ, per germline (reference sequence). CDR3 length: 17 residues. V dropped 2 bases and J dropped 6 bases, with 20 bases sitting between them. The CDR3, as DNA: TGTGCCAGCAGCTTATTTCTCGTGGGCGCCCTACCTCAGCCCCAGCATTTT. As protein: CASSLFLVGALPQPQHF.

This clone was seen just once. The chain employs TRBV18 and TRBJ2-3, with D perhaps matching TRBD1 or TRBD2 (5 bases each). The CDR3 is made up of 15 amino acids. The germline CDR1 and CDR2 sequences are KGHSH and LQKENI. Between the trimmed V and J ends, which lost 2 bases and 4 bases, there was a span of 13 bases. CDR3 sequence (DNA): TGTGCCAGCTCACCATGGGCAGGGCGGGCAGATACGCAGTATTTT. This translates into CASSPWAGRADTQYF.

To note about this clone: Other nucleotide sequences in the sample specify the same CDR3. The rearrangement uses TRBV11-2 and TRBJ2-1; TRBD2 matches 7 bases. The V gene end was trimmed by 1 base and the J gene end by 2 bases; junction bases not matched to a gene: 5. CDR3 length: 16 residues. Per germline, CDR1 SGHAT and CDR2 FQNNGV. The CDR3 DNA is TGTGCCAGCAGCTTAGTCTCTGGGACTACCTACAATGAGCAGTTCTTC. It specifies CASSLVSGTTYNEQFF.

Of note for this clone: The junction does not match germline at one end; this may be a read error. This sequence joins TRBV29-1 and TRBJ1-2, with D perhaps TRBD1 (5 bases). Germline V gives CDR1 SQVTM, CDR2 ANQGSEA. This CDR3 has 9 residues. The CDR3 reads CSVERGTGF. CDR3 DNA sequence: TGCAGCGTTGAGCGCGGGACGGGCTTC.

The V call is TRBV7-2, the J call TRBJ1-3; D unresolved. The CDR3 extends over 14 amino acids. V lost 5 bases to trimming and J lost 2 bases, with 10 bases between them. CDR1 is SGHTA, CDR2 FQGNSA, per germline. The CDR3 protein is CASSPGGPGNTIYF. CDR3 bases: TGTGCCAGCAGCCCCGGTGGGCCTGGAAACACCATATATTTT.

The CDR3 sequence is CASSPGLAGSEQYF. The CDR3 DNA reads TGTGCCAGCAGCCCGGGACTAGCGGGATCCGAGCAGTACTTC. The gene calls are TRBV2 and TRBJ2-7, with 13 nucleotides matching TRBD2. CDR3 length equals 14 residues. Germline CDR1 reads SNHLY; CDR2 reads FYNNEI. V was pared by 6 bases and J by 6 bases, with 5 bases of the junction left unmatched.

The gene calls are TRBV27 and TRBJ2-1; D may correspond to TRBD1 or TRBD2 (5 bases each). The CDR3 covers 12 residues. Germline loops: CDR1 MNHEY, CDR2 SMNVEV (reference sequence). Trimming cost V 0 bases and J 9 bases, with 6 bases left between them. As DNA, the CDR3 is TGTGCCAGCAGTTTATCTGGGGGTGAGCAGTTCTTC. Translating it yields CASSLSGGEQFF.

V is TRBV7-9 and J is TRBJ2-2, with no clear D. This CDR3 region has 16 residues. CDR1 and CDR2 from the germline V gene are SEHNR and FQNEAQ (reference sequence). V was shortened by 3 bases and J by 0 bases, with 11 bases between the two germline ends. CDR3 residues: CASSLWYGTNTGELFF. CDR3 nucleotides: TGTGCCAGCAGCTTGTGGTACGGAACGAACACCGGGGAGCTGTTTTTT.

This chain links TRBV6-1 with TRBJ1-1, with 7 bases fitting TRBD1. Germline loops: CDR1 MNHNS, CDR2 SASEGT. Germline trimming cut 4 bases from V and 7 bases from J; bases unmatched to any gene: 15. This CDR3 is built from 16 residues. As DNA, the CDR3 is TGTGCCAGCAGTGGACGACAGGGTTTTCAACCTTTTGAAGCTTTCTTT. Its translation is CASSGRQGFQPFEAFF.

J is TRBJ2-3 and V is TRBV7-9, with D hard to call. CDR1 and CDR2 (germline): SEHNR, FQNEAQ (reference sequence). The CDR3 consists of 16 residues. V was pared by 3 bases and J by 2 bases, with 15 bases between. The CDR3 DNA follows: TGTGCCAGCAGCTTGTCAACTGGAACCATCACAGATACGCAGTATTTT. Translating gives CASSLSTGTITDTQYF.

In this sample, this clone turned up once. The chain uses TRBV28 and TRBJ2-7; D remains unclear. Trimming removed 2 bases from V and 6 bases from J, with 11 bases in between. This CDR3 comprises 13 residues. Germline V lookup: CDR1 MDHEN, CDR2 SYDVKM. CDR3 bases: TGTGCCAGCAGTTTACTGGGCATGGTCGAGCAGTACTTC. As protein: CASSLLGMVEQYF. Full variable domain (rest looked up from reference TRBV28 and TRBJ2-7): DVKVTQSSRYLVKRTGEKVFLECVQDMDHENMFWYRQDPGLGLRLIYFSYDVKMKEKGDIPEGYSVSREKKERFSLILESASTNQTSMYLCASSLLGMVEQYFGPGTRLTVT.

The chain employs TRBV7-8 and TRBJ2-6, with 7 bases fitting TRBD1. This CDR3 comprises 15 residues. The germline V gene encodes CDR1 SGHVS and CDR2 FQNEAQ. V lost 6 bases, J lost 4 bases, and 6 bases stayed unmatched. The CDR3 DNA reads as TGTGCCAGCAGACCCAGGGGGTCCGGGGCCAACGTCCTGACTTTC. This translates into CASRPRGSGANVLTF.

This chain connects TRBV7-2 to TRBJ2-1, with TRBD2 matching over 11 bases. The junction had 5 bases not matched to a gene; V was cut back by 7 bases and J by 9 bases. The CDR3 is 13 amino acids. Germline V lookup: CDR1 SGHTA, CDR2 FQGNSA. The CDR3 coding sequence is TGTGCCAGCAACCTAGCGGGAGGCATTGAGCAGTTCTTC. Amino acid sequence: CASNLAGGIEQFF.

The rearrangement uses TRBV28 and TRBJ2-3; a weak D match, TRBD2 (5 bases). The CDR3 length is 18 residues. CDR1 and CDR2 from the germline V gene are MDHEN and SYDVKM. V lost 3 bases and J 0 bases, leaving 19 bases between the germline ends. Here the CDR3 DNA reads TGTGCCAGCAGTTTTTTCCCCGGTACAGCGGCAAGCACAGATACGCAGTATTTT. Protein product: CASSFFPGTAASTDTQYF.

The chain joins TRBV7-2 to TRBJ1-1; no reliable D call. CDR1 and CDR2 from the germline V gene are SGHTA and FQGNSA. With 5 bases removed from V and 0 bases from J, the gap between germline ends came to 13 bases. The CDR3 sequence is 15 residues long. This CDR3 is CASSIEASLNTEAFF. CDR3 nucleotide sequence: TGTGCCAGCAGCATAGAAGCATCTCTGAACACTGAAGCTTTCTTT.